The sequence of this TCR beta chain was determined in a study of shared clonotypes between healthy human individuals. In the CD4+ fraction, cells were divided into CD45RA+ naive and CD45RA-negative memory subsets. V dropped 2 bases and J dropped 8; count of bases not matched to a gene: 5. There are 14 residues in the CDR3. Germline assignment: CDR1 MNHEY and CDR2 SVGAGI. Study-wide results and limits: Relative to clonotypes present in all four donors, those not shared had lower generation probabilities.

To note about this clone: Its antigen is unknown.

Over several immunoSEQ plates, each subset's genomic DNA was distributed in even portions. Libraries were prepared by immunoSEQ multiplex PCR; TCRdb keeps only in-frame clonotypes and omits some of them. The sample holds 2 million to 3 million clones, under 95% seen once. The source material was naive CD4+ T cells from PBMCs. Noted subset: CD45RA+ positively selected. The chain carries TRBV6-5 and TRBJ1-2; 10 bases line up with TRBD1. This receptor was identified in a man between 18 and 29 years old in good health. Some clones in this sample may be carry-over from other donors' samples. The CDR3 nucleotides read TGTGCCAGCAGTTACGACAGGGGGCAATTAGGCTACACCTTC. Residues: CASSYDRGQLGYTF.